Each of the 16 T cell receptor beta chains below was sequenced from the same sample in a study of regulatory T cells in long-lasting Graves disease. Assembly of TCR beta libraries relied on iRepertoire HTBI primers together with Arm-PCR of CDR3 regions. TCRdb re-analysed the multiplex PCR reads in MiXCR, keeping a single row per CDR3 protein. The sample shows about 610,000 distinct CDR3 sequences, roughly 16% of them seen only once. Noted time point: newly diagnosed GD, antithyroid drugs for less than 3 months. PBMCs provided the RNA from which the TCR library was made. This sample was shared with a second study, whose subject was T cells in Graves' hyperthyroidism and ophthalmopathy.

Sequenced here: peripheral blood mononuclear cells (PBMCs), sampled at new diagnosis, from a patient treated with antithyroid drugs. Source of these receptors: a man younger than 30 with Graves disease.

With respect to this clonotype: Just one base apart from a much larger clone, this may be a read error. The rearrangement uses TRBV11-2 and TRBJ2-5; D not certain. The V gene's germline CDR1 is SGHAT and CDR2 FQNNGV. V was shortened by 1 base and J by 7 bases, with 19 bases between the two germline ends. The CDR3 is 16 residues long. CDR3 region: CASSLAQTQDPGTQYF. The CDR3 DNA sequence: TGTGCCAGCAGCTTAGCCCAAACCCAGGACCCCGGGACCCAGTACTTC.

Points on this clonotype: Just one base apart from a much larger clone, this may be a read error. V gene TRBV11-2 combines with J gene TRBJ2-7; the D gene is possibly TRBD2 (6 bases). Germline V gene lookup returns CDR1 SGHAT and CDR2 FQNNGV. This CDR3 has 18 residues. Deletions cut 3 bases from V and 0 bases from J, with 21 bases between. CDR3 in DNA: TGTGCCAGCAGCTTCCTCGGGGGACTTCGGGAACCCTCCTACGAGCAGTACTTC. Its translation is CASSFLGGLREPSYEQYF.

The V call is TRBV27, the J call TRBJ2-1, with D tentatively TRBD1 (6 bases). The V end was cut by 6 bases, the J end by 3 bases, with 12 bases between. The CDR3 runs 14 residues. The germline gives CDR1 MNHEY, CDR2 SMNVEV (reference sequence). This CDR3 is CASRKEQGYNEQFF. In nucleotides, the CDR3 is TGTGCCAGCAGAAAAGAACAGGGCTACAATGAGCAGTTCTTC.

This clonotype has ten or more counts. The V gene is TRBV5-1, the J gene TRBJ2-1, with D possibly being TRBD1 (6 bases). The germline V gene has CDR1 SGHRS and CDR2 YFSETQ. The CDR3 totals 16 residues. V lost 0 bases to trimming and J lost 2 bases, with 12 bases between them. CDR3 sequence reads: CASSLAGGGTYNEQFF. The CDR3, as DNA: TGCGCCAGCAGCTTGGCCGGTGGGGGCACCTACAATGAGCAGTTCTTC.

In this sample, this clonotype turned up many times. This chain joins TRBV20-1 and TRBJ2-1; D may be TRBD1 or TRBD2 (5 bases each). The CDR3 extends over 16 amino acids. V was cut by 6 bases and J by 6 bases, with 24 bases left in between. Germline CDR1 reads DFQATT; CDR2 reads SNEGSKA (reference sequence). CDR3 amino acids: CSATPGLGPFPNEQFF. The DNA of the CDR3 is TGCAGTGCCACCCCGGGCTTGGGACCGTTCCCCAATGAGCAGTTCTTC.

There are many counts of this clonotype. This chain's CDR3 is CAWGTGPYEQYF. The CDR3, as DNA: TGTGCCTGGGGGACAGGTCCTTACGAGCAGTACTTC. The V and J genes are TRBV30 and TRBJ2-7, with 8 positions matching TRBD1. The germline gives CDR1 GTSNPN, CDR2 SVGIG (reference sequence). V was clipped by 5 bases and J by 4 bases; unmatched bases: 4. The CDR3 loop spans 12 amino acids. The full variable domain, with the rest looked up from reference TRBV30 and TRBJ2-7, is SQTIHQWPATLVQPVGSPLSLECTVEGTSNPNLYWYRQAAGRGLQLLFYSVGIGQISSEVPQNLSASRPQDRQFILSSKKLLLSDSGFYLCAWGTGPYEQYFGPGTRLTVT.

The chain has TRBV11-3 and TRBJ2-1, with D possibly matching TRBD2 (6 bases). V lost 5 bases, J lost 4 bases, and 18 bases lay in between. The CDR3 spans 16 residues. Germline assignment: CDR1 SGHNT and CDR2 YENEEA. The CDR3 spells CASSRGGATVYNEQFF. In nucleotides, the CDR3 is TGTGCCAGCAGCCGAGGAGGGGCGACCGTTTACAATGAGCAGTTCTTC. Looking up the rest from reference TRBV11-3 and TRBJ2-1 gives the full variable domain: EAGVVQSPRYKIIEKKQPVAFWCNPISGHNTLYWYLQNLGQGPELLIRYENEEAVDDSQLPKDRFSAERLKGVDSTLKIQPAELGDSAVYLCASSRGGATVYNEQFFGPGTRLTVL.

The chain joins TRBV27 to TRBJ2-7, with 10 positions matching TRBD1. This CDR3 has 16 amino acids. Germline V gives CDR1 MNHEY, CDR2 SMNVEV (reference sequence). Losses at the gene ends were 5 bases for V and 3 bases for J; bases not matched to a gene: 10. The CDR3 DNA reads as TGTGCCAGCAGTCCAATCGGGACAGGGGTTATCTACGAGCAGTACTTC. This sequence encodes CASSPIGTGVIYEQYF.

This clonotype was detected a few times. The V gene is TRBV6-1, the J gene TRBJ2-2; 9 bases match TRBD2. In germline, CDR1 is MNHNS, CDR2 SASEGT. V lost 4 bases, J lost 3 bases, and 12 bases stayed unmatched. The CDR3 length is 18 residues. The CDR3 DNA follows: TGTGCCAGCAGTGCCCGACCTGGAGCGGGAGGCTACACCGGGGAGCTGTTTTTT. Protein product: CASSARPGAGGYTGELFF.

This clonotype has just a few counts. The chain joins TRBV3-1 to TRBJ1-2; no clear D gene. CDR3 size: 15 residues. Trimming stripped 2 bases from V and 8 bases from J, with 18 bases between. Germline-derived CDR1 and CDR2 are LGHDT and YNNKEL (reference sequence). The DNA of the CDR3 is TGTGCCAGCAGCCAATATGCGGGATGGACGGAGGGCTACACCTTC. This gives the protein CASSQYAGWTEGYTF.

This clonotype occurred many times. One junction end does not reproduce the germline sequence, and a read error may be involved. V is TRBV28 and J is TRBJ2-1; 14 positions match TRBD2. The CDR3 length is 13 residues. Germline V gene data show CDR1 as MDHEN and CDR2 as SYDVKM. CDR3 amino acids: CASSPGTSGRWLF. The CDR3 DNA sequence: TGTGCCAGCAGTCCCGGGACTAGCGGGAGATGGCTCTTC.

The genes are TRBV16 and TRBJ2-2, with D perhaps matching TRBD1 (6 bases). The germline V gene encodes CDR1 KGHSY and CDR2 FQNENV. The CDR3 sequence is 16 residues long. Trimming removed 7 bases from V and 1 base from J, with 16 bases in between. CDR3 protein: CASTSPGHWNTGELFF. DNA of the CDR3: TGTGCCAGCACCTCCCCGGGACACTGGAACACCGGGGAGCTGTTTTTT.

V gene TRBV11-2 combines with J gene TRBJ2-1, with D possibly matching TRBD1 (6 bases). The end of the DNA fits TRBJ2-5 better, so the J call may be wrong. In germline, CDR1 is SGHAT, CDR2 FQNNGV. This CDR3 has 14 amino acids. For the CDR3, the DNA is TGTGCCAGCAGCTCGCTGGGACAACAAGAGACCCAGTACTTC. Translating it yields CASSSLGQQETQYF.

This clonotype was seen repeatedly, ten times or more. This chain uses TRBV7-9 with TRBJ2-7, with a weak D call TRBD1 (5 bases). This CDR3 comprises 14 residues. V was clipped by 2 bases and J by 5 bases, with 13 bases between them. Per germline, CDR1 SEHNR and CDR2 FQNEAQ (reference sequence). The CDR3 protein is CASSLQWTQDEQYF. The CDR3 DNA follows: TGTGCCAGCAGCTTACAGTGGACACAGGACGAGCAGTACTTC.

The rearrangement uses TRBV2 and TRBJ1-4; D unclear. CDR1 and CDR2 (germline): SNHLY, FYNNEI. V was shortened by 1 base and J by 3 bases, with 18 bases between the two germline ends. CDR3 size: 18 residues. In DNA form, the CDR3 reads TGTGCCAGCAGTGAAGTGACCGGGCAGGCGCCGTCTAATGAAAAACTGTTTTTT. It codes for CASSEVTGQAPSNEKLFF.

The sample holds many counts of this clonotype. The chain is built from TRBV6-2 or TRBV6-3 and TRBJ2-7; D gene uncertain. V dropped 7 bases and J dropped 2 bases, with 12 bases sitting between them. CDR3 length: 13 residues. Germline lookup yields CDR1 MNHEY and CDR2 SVGEGT. The CDR3 here is CASTDQDAYEQYF. DNA of the CDR3: TGTGCCAGCACCGACCAGGACGCCTACGAGCAGTACTTC.